This entry features one T cell receptor (beta chain) sequence. Its target is unknown. This sample stems from a study of identifying expanded T cells in peripheral blood. General study findings and limits: Differentially abundant clones: about 1.2 between replicates, about 17 at around 14 days, less than 20 at four. Variance in clone template counts between approximately 2-week samples significantly increased with total template count across all healthy donors.

During the collection period, no donor immune events like infections were recorded. Method: immunoSEQ multiplex PCR; TCRdb's copy keeps in-frame clones and lacks some. This table has some 91,000 clones, around 88% appearing once. Germline CDR1 and CDR2: SQVTM and ANQGSEA. The CDR3 sequence is 11 residues long. V was trimmed by 4 bases and J by 0 bases, leaving 3 bases between them. The V and J genes are TRBV29-1 and TRBJ1-2; D is unclear. Material: blood. This TCR derives from a person between 18 and 75 years old in good health. In nucleotides, the CDR3 is TGCAGCGTTGCTGCTAACTATGGCTACACCTTC. Translated, it gives CSVAANYGYTF.